This passage covers 21 T cell receptor beta chains from one sample sequenced in a study of CD8 T cells in ankylosing spondylitis. The study, taken as a whole, reports: Roughly eight highly homologous variants made up a TCR beta motif that seemed to typify ankylosing spondylitis blood.

TCRdb recomputed calls from the 5' RACE reads with MiXCR, one row per CDR3 protein. The table lists a few hundred thousand distinct CDR3 sequences, more than 15% of them singletons. Their specific antigens are unknown. The sequencing sample was made of blood, either unsorted or a sorted T cell fraction (not recorded which). These receptors were obtained from a male donor with ankylosing spondylitis.

The table lists this clonotype with many counts. The rearrangement uses TRBV15 and TRBJ1-1; the D is unclear. With 1 base removed from V and 1 base from J, the gap between germline ends came to 1 base. This CDR3 spans 12 amino acids. Germline V gene sequence: CDR1 LNHNV, CDR2 YYDKDF (reference sequence). This CDR3 reads CATSRANTEAFF. For the CDR3, the DNA is TGTGCCACCAGCAGAGCGAACACTGAAGCTTTCTTT.

J is TRBJ2-5 and V is TRBV20-1, with TRBD2 matching 11 bases. CDR1 is DFQATT, CDR2 SNEGSKA, per germline (reference sequence). The CDR3 sequence is 16 residues long. V lost 5 bases to trimming and J lost 0 bases; unmatched junction nucleotides: 8. CDR3 sequence reads: CSAASSGGTYQETQYF. CDR3 nucleotides: TGCAGTGCTGCCTCTAGCGGGGGGACCTACCAAGAGACCCAGTACTTC.

This chain links TRBV4-2 with TRBJ2-2; 10 bases line up with TRBD2. J gave up 5 bases and V 1 base, and 10 bases lay outside the gene matches. In germline, CDR1 is LGHNA, CDR2 YNFKEQ. The CDR3 sequence is 18 residues long. CDR3 DNA: TGTGCCAGCAGCCAAGGTACTAGCGGGAACCCAAGGACCGGGGAGCTGTTTTTT. Translation: CASSQGTSGNPRTGELFF.

Here the CDR3 reads CASSQMWGEQYF. The DNA for the CDR3 is TGTGCCAGCAGCCAAATGTGGGGCGAGCAGTACTTC. This rearrangement joins TRBV14 to TRBJ2-7; D is unclear. The V end was cut by 2 bases, the J end by 6 bases, with 8 bases between. Germline V lookup: CDR1 SGHDN, CDR2 FVKESK. The CDR3 is 12 amino acids. The full variable domain, rest sourced from reference TRBV14 and TRBJ2-7, is EAGVTQFPSHSVIEKGQTVTLRCDPISGHDNLYWYRRVMGKEIKFLLHFVKESKQDESGMPNNRFLAERTGGTYSTLKVQPAELEDSGVYFCASSQMWGEQYFGPGTRLTVT.

The chain couples TRBV2 to TRBJ1-1, with D unresolved. The length of the CDR3 is 14 residues. Trimming removed 5 bases from V and 2 bases from J, with 12 bases in between. Germline V gene sequence: CDR1 SNHLY, CDR2 FYNNEI. This chain's CDR3 is CASSITLQNTEAFF. In nucleotides, the CDR3 is TGTGCCAGCAGTATTACCTTACAAAACACTGAAGCTTTCTTT.

The rearrangement uses TRBV7-8 and TRBJ1-6; tentative D call: TRBD1 (5 bases). The ends were cut back, 3 bases at V and 10 bases at J, with 13 bases in the middle. The CDR3 length is 14 residues. Per the germline V gene, CDR1 is SGHVS and CDR2 is FQNEAQ. The CDR3 here is CASSLRQGLSPLHF. CDR3 in DNA: TGTGCCAGCAGCTTGCGGCAGGGTTTATCACCCCTCCACTTT.

The chain carries TRBV18 and TRBJ2-2; TRBD2 is a possible D gene (5 bases). The CDR3 has 16 amino acids. The V gene's germline CDR1 is KGHSH and CDR2 LQKENI. Trimming shortened V by 3 bases and J by 7 bases, and 18 bases separated the two germline ends. The chain's CDR3 is CASSPRVGSRSGELFF. The DNA of the CDR3 is TGTGCCAGCTCACCGCGGGTGGGATCCCGGAGCGGGGAGCTGTTTTTT.

The chain carries TRBV6-1 and TRBJ2-4, with D unresolved. There are 13 residues in the CDR3. Germline-derived CDR1 and CDR2 are MNHNS and SASEGT. V lost 7 bases and J lost 8, with 15 bases in between. The CDR3 is CASTDPNRDIQYF. The CDR3 DNA is TGTGCCAGCACTGACCCAAATAGGGACATTCAGTACTTC.

V usage is TRBV24-1 and J usage is TRBJ1-2; D might be TRBD1 (5 bases). CDR3 length: 13 residues. Trimming stripped 0 bases from V and 4 bases from J, with 5 bases between. The V gene's germline CDR1 is KGHDR and CDR2 SFDVKD. CDR3 DNA: TGTGCCACCAGTGATTTGACAGGCTATGGCTACACCTTC. It codes for CATSDLTGYGYTF.

At least ten counts were recorded for this clonotype. This sequence joins TRBV5-1 and TRBJ2-1; a weak D match, TRBD2 (5 bases). V shed 7 bases and J shed 6 bases, with 14 bases lying between them. Germline V gene sequence: CDR1 SGHRS, CDR2 YFSETQ. The CDR3 sequence is 13 residues long. The CDR3 sequence: CASRGQVTNEQFF. The CDR3 DNA follows: TGCGCCAGCCGGGGTCAGGTCACCAATGAGCAGTTCTTC. The variable domain in full, completed from reference TRBV5-1 and TRBJ2-1, reads KAGVTQTPRYLIKTRGQQVTLSCSPISGHRSVSWYQQTPGQGLQFLFEYFSETQRNKGNFPGRFSGRQFSNSRSEMNVSTLELGDSALYLCASRGQVTNEQFFGPGTRLTVL.

This clonotype has just a few counts. V gene TRBV9 combines with J gene TRBJ1-2; 9 bases align to TRBD1. V lost 3 bases and J lost 8; bases outside the gene matches: 8. From germline, CDR1 is SGDLS and CDR2 YYNGEE. The CDR3 sequence is 14 residues long. CDR3 bases: TGTGCCAGCAGCGCCCAATGGGGGACAGGGGGCTACACCTTC. Its protein is CASSAQWGTGGYTF.

This clonotype was counted at least ten times. This rearrangement joins TRBV15 to TRBJ2-5; no definite D call. The CDR3 contains 16 residues. From germline, CDR1 is LNHNV and CDR2 YYDKDF (reference sequence). V dropped 0 bases and J dropped 4 bases, with 15 bases sitting between them. The CDR3, as DNA: TGTGCCACCAGCAGAGATTATGGCACAGTGGGAGAGACCCAGTACTTC. Translation: CATSRDYGTVGETQYF.

V gene TRBV7-6 combines with J gene TRBJ2-5; D call uncertain. Germline loops: CDR1 SGHVS, CDR2 FNYEAQ. This CDR3 comprises 14 residues. The V end was cut by 2 bases, the J end by 1 base, with 8 bases between. DNA for the CDR3: TGTGCCAGCAGCTTAAACAACATCCAAGAGACCCAGTACTTC. Encoded protein: CASSLNNIQETQYF. The full variable domain, rest sourced from reference TRBV7-6 and TRBJ2-5, is GAGVSQSPRYKVTKRGQDVALRCDPISGHVSLYWYRQALGQGPEFLTYFNYEAQQDKSGLPNDRFSAERPEGSISTLTIQRTEQRDSAMYRCASSLNNIQETQYFGPGTRLLVL.

In DNA form, the CDR3 reads TGTGCCAGCAGCTTAGACGGGACAGGGCCATGGCCCCAGCATTTT. Its protein is CASSLDGTGPWPQHF. The rearrangement joins TRBV7-2 to TRBJ1-5; 9 nucleotides match TRBD1. Germline CDR1 SGHTA, CDR2 FQGNSA. CDR3 size: 15 residues. V lost 1 base to trimming and J lost 9 bases; unmatched junction nucleotides: 7.

The V gene is TRBV10-3, the J gene TRBJ1-1, with 10 bases identical to TRBD1. This CDR3 comprises 15 residues. Losses at the gene ends were 4 bases for V and 5 bases for J; bases not matched to a gene: 7. CDR1 is ENHRY and CDR2 is SYGVKD in the germline V gene. The CDR3 DNA reads TGTGCCATCAGTGGGCCGGGACAGGGGTGGACTGAAGCTTTCTTT. This gives the protein CAISGPGQGWTEAFF.

This clonotype was counted ten times or more. This chain joins TRBV12-3 or TRBV12-4 and TRBJ2-7; 8 bases are a match to TRBD2. The CDR3 has 15 residues. The V gene end was trimmed by 5 bases and the J gene end by 1 base; junction bases not matched to a gene: 7. The CDR3 reads CASSTLAGTSYEQYF. The CDR3 coding sequence is TGTGCCAGCAGTACCTTAGCGGGAACGTCCTACGAGCAGTACTTC.

The gene calls are TRBV29-1 and TRBJ1-1, with D perhaps TRBD1 (5 bases). Germline V gene lookup returns CDR1 SQVTM and CDR2 ANQGSEA. Trimming removed 4 bases at V and 1 base at J, with 19 bases between. The CDR3 contains 16 residues. For the CDR3, the DNA is TGCAGCGTTGGAGGGCCCTCACAGGCCCCGAACACTGAAGCTTTCTTT. Protein sequence: CSVGGPSQAPNTEAFF.

This clonotype was seen only a few times. V gene TRBV12-3 or TRBV12-4 combines with J gene TRBJ2-1, with TRBD2 matching over 11 bases. V lost 3 bases to trimming and J lost 5 bases; unmatched junction nucleotides: 9. This CDR3 has 17 residues. The chain's CDR3 is CASSFPTSGSRDNEQFF. In DNA, the CDR3 is TGTGCCAGCAGTTTCCCCACTAGCGGGAGTAGGGACAATGAGCAGTTCTTC.

The rearrangement uses TRBV6-1 and TRBJ1-4, with 11 bases lining up with TRBD1. CDR1 is MNHNS, CDR2 SASEGT, per germline. V lost 4 bases to trimming and J lost 2 bases; unmatched junction nucleotides: 6. This CDR3 is 17 amino acids long. Written as DNA, the CDR3 is TGTGCCAGCAGTGCCCCGGACAGGGGGCTGACTAATGAAAAACTGTTTTTT. Protein product: CASSAPDRGLTNEKLFF.

V and J are TRBV5-1 and TRBJ2-7; D is unclear. Germline V gene lookup returns CDR1 SGHRS and CDR2 YFSETQ. Deletions cut 5 bases from V and 0 bases from J, with 12 bases between. The CDR3 has 14 amino acids. In DNA form, the CDR3 reads TGCGCCAGCAGTGTCGCGGACCCCTCCTACGAGCAGTACTTC. It encodes CASSVADPSYEQYF.

The rearrangement joins TRBV6-2 or TRBV6-3 to TRBJ2-3, with TRBD2 identical over 12 bases. The germline V gene has CDR1 MNHEY and CDR2 SVGEGT. CDR3 length: 17 amino acids. The J segment lost 3 bases and the V segment lost 6 bases, leaving 10 bases of the junction unmatched. This CDR3 reads CASRRSGTSGRTDTQYF. The CDR3 DNA reads as TGTGCCAGCAGACGTTCAGGGACTAGCGGGCGTACAGATACGCAGTATTTT.